This T cell receptor beta chain is from a study of blood T cell repertoires in COVID-19. At the level of the study: From T cells, B-cell-depleted T cells, or PBMCs came the material, which was cDNA or gDNA.

With 3 bases removed from V and 6 bases from J, the gap between germline ends came to 13 bases. This CDR3 region has 13 residues. The germline gives CDR1 SGDLS, CDR2 YYNGEE. Original analysis: Reference gene primer amplification in the assay estimated nucleated cell counts. Clones were sequenced by immunoSEQ multiplex PCR, and TCRdb holds only the in-frame ones, with some missing. That table gives V, J and clone size, and the DNA gave D and trimming. The repertoire holds 150,000 or so clones, with about 86% as singletons. The sequenced sample was peripheral blood. This chain links TRBV9 with TRBJ2-7; TRBD1 might be the D (6 bases). The sequence came from a woman aged 55-70 years with acute or convalescent COVID-19. Here the CDR3 DNA reads TGTGCCAGCAGCGCGGGACATACGGGCGAGCAGTACTTC. This codes for CASSAGHTGEQYF.